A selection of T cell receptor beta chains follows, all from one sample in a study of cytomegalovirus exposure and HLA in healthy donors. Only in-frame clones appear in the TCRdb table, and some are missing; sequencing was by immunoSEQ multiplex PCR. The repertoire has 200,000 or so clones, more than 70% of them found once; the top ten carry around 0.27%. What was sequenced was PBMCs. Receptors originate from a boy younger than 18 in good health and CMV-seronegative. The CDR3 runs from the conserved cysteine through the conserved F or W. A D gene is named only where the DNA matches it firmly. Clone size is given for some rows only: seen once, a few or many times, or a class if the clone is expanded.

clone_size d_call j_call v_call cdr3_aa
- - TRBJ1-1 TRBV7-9 CASSLGETEAFF
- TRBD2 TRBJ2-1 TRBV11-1 CASSLILAGGNPYNEQFF
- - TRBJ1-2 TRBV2 CASSERRVEGYTF
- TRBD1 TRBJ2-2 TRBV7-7 CASSYTTGGFGGELFF
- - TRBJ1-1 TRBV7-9 CASSLALGPNTEAFF
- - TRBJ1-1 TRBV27 CASRGGTEAFF
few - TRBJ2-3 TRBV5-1 CASSFQVSTDTQYF
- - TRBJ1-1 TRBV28 CASSFGGRVFF
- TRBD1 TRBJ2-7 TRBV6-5 CASRKGPGQAIF
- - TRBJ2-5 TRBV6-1 CASSERGKETQYF